This T cell receptor beta chain was identified in a study of T cell repertoires in cytomegalovirus infection. Study-wide context: Both CMV infection and a matching HLA type were indicated by public TCR beta signatures.

This clonotype came up a few times. As yet, its antigen is unknown. TCRdb reprocessed the reads via MiXCR and lists one record per CDR3 protein. The profile shows about 740,000 distinct CDR3 sequences, 35% of them singletons. General observations from the study: Dominating the ex vivo response were HLA-C-restricted CMV-specific TCR beta clonotypes.

The sequence derives from a human donor in good health (CMV status not recorded). Some clones in this sample may be carry-over from other donors' samples. Input material: PBMCs.

The CDR3: CASSLSLGEKLFF. The CDR3 nucleotides are TGTGCCAGCAGCTTATCCCTGGGCGAAAAACTGTTTTTT. The gene calls are TRBV7-8 and TRBJ1-4; D ambiguous. Germline CDR1 and CDR2: SGHVS and FQNEAQ. CDR3 length equals 13 residues. Between the trimmed V and J ends, which lost 2 bases and 8 bases, there was a span of 9 bases.